These T cell receptor beta chains were read from a single sample in a study of OX40 agonist ivuxolimab in advanced cancers. The assay was immunoSEQ multiplex PCR, and TCRdb's table has in-frame clones only and misses some. This repertoire shows 54,000 or so clones, 84% found once; its top ten account for roughly 1.9%. The sample consisted of CD4+ or CD8+ T cells sorted from blood, taken in a trial of the OX40 agonist ivuxolimab. The receptors were sampled from an adult with an advanced solid tumor such as melanoma, head and neck, liver or kidney cancer. Each CDR3 is given with its conserved first and last residue. Fields, in order: V gene, D gene, CDR3 length, clone size, J gene, CDR3 protein, CDR3 DNA. The D gene is left open where the match is weak. Part of the rows lack a size; the others show once, few, many or a class for expanded clones.

TRBV7-2	TRBD1	16	-	TRBJ2-3	CASSTRQGSFSDTQYF	TGTGCCAGCAGCACCCGACAGGGTTCGTTCTCGGATACGCAGTATTTT
TRBV19	-	13	-	TRBJ2-2	CASSITSSGELFF	TGTGCCAGTAGTATTACTAGCTCCGGGGAGCTGTTTTTT
TRBV28	-	13	few	TRBJ1-2	CASSTSFRYGYTF	TGTGCCAGCAGTACATCTTTCAGATATGGCTACACCTTC
TRBV15	TRBD1	14	-	TRBJ2-7	CATSNRDRAYEQYF	TGTGCCACCAGCAACCGGGACAGGGCCTACGAGCAGTACTTC
TRBV25-1	-	15	-	TRBJ1-1	CASSLSAGRGAEAFF	TGTGCCAGCAGTCTAAGTGCCGGGCGGGGGGCTGAAGCTTTCTTT
TRBV10-3	-	14	-	TRBJ2-2	CASSEGKNTGELFF	TGTGCCAGCAGTGAGGGCAAGAACACCGGGGAGCTGTTTTTT
TRBV28	TRBD1	14	-	TRBJ1-2	CASTPGQGDYGYTF	TGTGCCAGCACCCCGGGACAGGGCGACTATGGCTACACCTTC
TRBV28	-	17	-	TRBJ1-1	CASSLPWGSPMNTEAFF	TGTGCCAGCAGCCTCCCCTGGGGTTCACCCATGAACACTGAAGCTTTCTTT
TRBV7-3	-	12	-	TRBJ2-1	CASSLIGDEQFF	TGTGCCAGCAGCTTAATAGGGGATGAGCAGTTCTTC
TRBV29-1	TRBD2	12	-	TRBJ2-3	CSSGLEPDTQYF	TGCAGCTCCGGACTAGAGCCAGATACGCAGTATTTT